This T cell receptor beta chain was identified during a study of cytomegalovirus exposure and HLA in healthy donors (dated by TCRdb to about 2017). Some background on the complete study: According to an earlier analysis of a few hundred of the donors, about 179 million T cells yielded approximately 120 million unique TCR beta sequences and approximately 300 Gb of sequence data. Approximately 300 gigabases of sequencing data and tens of millions of unique TCR sequences were included in an early release covering several hundred HLA-typed donors. Of the approximately 400 genotyped donors, approximately 83% fell in the genetic ancestry cluster associated with self-reported Caucasian donors. The study aimed to test whether cataloging public T cell receptors could reveal signatures of past pathogen exposure. The study used immunosequencing to profile the T cell repertoires of several hundred subjects and linked those repertoires to cytomegalovirus serostatus. Along with the roughly 670-subject first cohort, a separate validation cohort of over a hundred different subjects was used. High-throughput TCR immunosequencing, statistical association of individual TCRs with disease status, and machine learning were combined to predict cytomegalovirus infection status. A later analysis re-examined previously published TCR beta repertoires from over 500 donors and added high-resolution HLA genotyping to investigate patterns of TCR occurrence. The later analysis used no new phenotypic data to find candidate immune exposures, relying instead on TCR beta sequences and their occurrence across donors. In an earlier analysis of a few hundred of the donors, high-throughput TCR beta sequencing was used to judge whether each TCR beta V gene segment behaved as functional or pseudogenic. Donor age, sex, ethnicity and CMV serostatus were collected together with the repertoire data. A later genetic analysis used genome-wide SNP genotypes for about 65% of the 666 donors, treating that subset as a discovery cohort. Every discovery cohort repertoire had been produced on one sequencing platform. HLA typing included class I and class II loci at four-digit resolution. The number of donors typed differed by locus, with 629-630 for A, B, C, DRB1 and DQB1, more than 500 for DQA1, over 600 for DPA1, and some 470 for DPB1. A handful of DR-DQ haplotypes were handled as single units for association and clustering because linkage in the cohort was strong. Among a few hundred genotyped donors of the cohort, an average of about 240,000 unique TCR beta nucleotide sequences were sequenced per donor, roughly 18% of them non-productive.

To prepare the library, the immunoSEQ multiplex PCR assay was applied. A mixture of 60 forward primers for TCR Vbeta segments and 13 reverse primers for TCR Jbeta segments was used in the multiplex PCR. The CDR3 region of rearranged TCR beta genes was amplified from genomic DNA with a multiplex PCR assay. The Illumina HiSeq System was used to sequence the amplified TCR beta libraries as 87-base-pair reads. In the authors' own workflow: Across the 500 to 850 repertoires, a later analysis counted roughly 84 million unique TCR beta chains, 9.5 million to 12 million of which were shared by at least two donors. To remove PCR and sequencing errors, raw reads were error-corrected and collapsed into unique sequences using a nearest-neighbor algorithm that merged closely related sequences. V, D and J gene segments were assigned by aligning CDR3 sequences to IMGT reference sequences. For a sequence to be retained, a match of at least six nucleotides to both a V gene segment and a J gene segment was required. A rearrangement counted as productive if the CDR3 had no stop codons and remained in frame with V and J, and every other rearrangement counted as non-productive. Following IMGT convention, CDR3 was defined as the stretch from the second conserved V-encoded cysteine to the conserved J-encoded phenylalanine. In an earlier analysis of around 540 of the donors, sequences lacking an unambiguous match to a single V gene segment were excluded. In an earlier analysis of several hundred of the donors, V segments were called functional above 56.7% productive rearrangements and were called segregating when the between-donor standard deviation exceeded 5%. A statistical classification framework was developed to diagnose cytomegalovirus status using the catalog of TCR beta chain sequences. A later analysis assigned V and J genes by comparing TCR nucleotide sequences with IMGT/GENE-DB human TR gene sequences. Using the TCRdist pipeline, a later analysis assigned CDR3 sequences along with most-parsimonious VDJ recombination scenarios. A later analysis defined each TCR beta chain by its CDR3 amino acid sequence plus V-gene family, and excluded reads lacking a unique V-gene family. A later analysis removed 450 to 600 highly shared, low-generation-probability nucleotide sequences to deal with suspected cross-contamination and a sequencing artifact. In a later analysis, a clonal expansion index was calculated for each public chain from normalized within-repertoire ranks of inferred template counts. In a later analysis, generation probabilities were computed with a VDJ recombination model fitted to out-of-frame rearrangements, and the resulting probabilities were checked against IGoR. A later analysis scored TCR-TCR, TCR-HLA and TCR-CMV co-occurrence with hypergeometric tests, applying a repertoire-size bias correction to TCR pairs. To estimate false discovery rates, a later analysis permuted the HLA or CMV assignments 20 times. In a later analysis, co-occurring TCRs were grouped with DBSCAN, and TCRdist sequence similarity was added when clustering was performed within HLA-allele-positive subsets. Repertoires with fewer than 30,000 or more than 120,000 public chains were left out of co-occurrence clustering, as were a handful of repertoires with anomalous nucleotide sharing. TCRdb took over this immuneACCESS table, retaining in-frame rearrangements with V and J assigned. Such tables are incomplete; in checked studies, under half of the missing clones stem from an unresolved V gene, and the remainder is unexplained. V, J and clone size derive from that table, while D and trimming were established from the DNA sequence. This sample comprises around 170,000 clones, about 80% of them detected only once. Of the sample, over 2.5% is held by the ten largest clones.

General conclusions and limits of the study: An association between a missense DCLRE1C variant and V-gene and J-gene trimming of TCR beta chains was found in a later genetic analysis and replicated in an independent cohort. A further reported finding was that TCR beta sequences accurately predicted the HLA-A and HLA-B alleles for most subjects in the first cohort. Over 15 rarely observed V segments, including chromosome 9 orphons, were excluded from the earlier analysis of just under 600 of the donors because counts were too low. When HLA alleles, especially DR and DQ, strongly co-occurred, TCR associations were difficult to assign to individual alleles. According to a later analysis, parvovirus B19, influenza, CMV and Epstein-Barr virus appeared linked to several top co-occurrence clusters. While some public TCRs were present in many individuals, most TCR sequences turned up only very rarely across donors. Compared with the approximately 700-donor mean, donors in an Asian-associated ancestry cluster had fewer N-insertions in productive TCRs, according to a later genetic analysis. Only TCR beta chains were sequenced in this cohort, and the absence of alpha or paired-chain data limited detectable features. Linkage disequilibrium might explain the correlated functional status among segregating V segments, but an unknown experimental factor could not be excluded. In a later analysis, most CMV-associated TCR beta chains were found to appear HLA-restricted, with HLA associations seemingly driven largely by CMV exposure. Immune exposure information for the cohort was limited to CMV serostatus. In an earlier analysis of roughly 560 of the donors, most TCR beta V segments were observed in productive rearrangements about 90% or about 30% of the time, broadly matching IMGT annotations. Because the 87-base-pair reads could not distinguish some IMGT-functional V segments, including TRBV6-2 and TRBV6-3, those segments were excluded. A later analysis associated 16,951 TCR beta sequences with specific HLA alleles at a false discovery rate of 0.05. A few of the identified cytomegalovirus-associated TCR beta chains were confirmed in vitro to be specific for cytomegalovirus antigens. HLA typing was unavailable for some donors at each locus, so association tests used only the typed subset. The sequencing pipeline was judged likely to have produced a cluster of highly shared sequence variants as a technical artifact. The authors suggested that the approach could potentially be extended to other disease states and immunological phenotypes. A later analysis found that HLA-associated TCR beta chains were more clonally expanded and had lower generation probabilities than equally common non-associated chains. Presence/absence analyses assumed roughly uniform sequencing depth across donors, an assumption that may not hold. The study gave a list of roughly 150 TCR beta chains associated with cytomegalovirus. Cytomegalovirus status was reported to be diagnosed by the classifier with high specificity and sensitivity in both the original and validation cohorts. A later analysis found that TCR association rates varied across HLA loci, with DRB1 alleles showing the most associated TCRs and HLA-C alleles the fewest.

Looking up the germline V gene yields CDR1 SGHRS and CDR2 YFSETQ. Deletion took 4 bases off V and 6 bases off J, with a span of 17 bases between the germline ends. The CDR3 contains 15 residues, cysteine and phenylalanine counted. Kept here is only the CDR3 DNA, which spans 45 bases and is read in frame from base 1. The cohort was made up of 666 healthy bone marrow donors. Cohort members were all nominally healthy when sampled, although unrecorded immune exposures were likely present. The donor was CMV seropositive and belonged to the group of about 290 seropositive cohort members. A peripheral blood sample was provided by each donor, and peripheral blood mononuclear cells were used for TCR beta sequencing. Genomic DNA was extracted from the blood cell samples with the Qiagen DNeasy Blood Extraction Kit. In the case of this clone: Its cognate antigen has yet to be identified. One base away there is no much larger clone; base qualities are not given.

Material for sequencing was PBMCs. The rearrangement combines TRBV5-1 with TRBJ2-1; the D region possibly corresponds to TRBD1 (8 bases align). The receptor was derived from a woman aged 45 to 65 in good health and CMV-seropositive. The base sequence is TGCGCCAGCAGCGCCATGACAGGGGAGGGCAATGAGCAGTTCTTC. It encodes CASSAMTGEGNEQFF.